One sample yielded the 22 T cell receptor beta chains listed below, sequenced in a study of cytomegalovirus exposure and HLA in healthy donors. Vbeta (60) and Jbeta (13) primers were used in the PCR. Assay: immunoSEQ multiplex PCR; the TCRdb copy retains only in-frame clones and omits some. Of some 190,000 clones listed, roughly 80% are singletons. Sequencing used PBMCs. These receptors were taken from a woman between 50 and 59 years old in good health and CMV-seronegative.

CDR3 coding DNA: TGTGCCAGCAGCTTGGACTCCCCGGGAGAGCAGTTCTTC. This translates into CASSLDSPGEQFF. The V and J genes are TRBV7-3 and TRBJ2-1, with D possibly matching TRBD2 (5 bases). V was clipped by 3 bases and J by 10 bases, with 13 bases between them. The length of the CDR3 is 13 residues. Looked up from germline, CDR1 is SGHTA and CDR2 is FQGTGA. The entire variable domain, with the rest obtained from reference TRBV7-3 and TRBJ2-1, is as follows: GAGVSQTPSNKVTEKGKYVELRCDPISGHTALYWYRQSLGQGPEFLIYFQGTGAADDSGLPNDRFFAVRPEGSVSTLKIQRTERGDSAVYLCASSLDSPGEQFFGPGTRLTVL.

For the CDR3, the DNA is TGTGCCAGCAGTTTTGGACAGGGAAGGAATGAGCAGTTCTTC. Encoded protein: CASSFGQGRNEQFF. The genes are TRBV28 and TRBJ2-1; 8 bases map to TRBD1. The CDR3 is made up of 14 amino acids. Trimming removed 3 bases from V and 7 bases from J; junction bases left unmatched: 5. CDR1 is MDHEN, CDR2 SYDVKM, per germline.

The CDR3 sequence: CSVDEGANYGYTF. The CDR3, as DNA: TGCAGCGTTGACGAGGGGGCTAACTATGGCTACACCTTC. The chain is built from TRBV29-1 and TRBJ1-2, with D perhaps matching TRBD1 (6 bases). From germline, CDR1 is SQVTM and CDR2 ANQGSEA. Trimming stripped 3 bases from V and 0 bases from J, with 8 bases between. The CDR3 consists of 13 residues.

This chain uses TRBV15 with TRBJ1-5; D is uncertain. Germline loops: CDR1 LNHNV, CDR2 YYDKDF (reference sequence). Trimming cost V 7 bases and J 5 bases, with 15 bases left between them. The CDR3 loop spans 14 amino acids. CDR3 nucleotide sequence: TGTGCCACCACTCGGGGAGGGCTAGATCAGCCCCAGCATTTT. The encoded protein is CATTRGGLDQPQHF. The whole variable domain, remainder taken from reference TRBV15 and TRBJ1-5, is DAMVIQNPRYQVTQFGKPVTLSCSQTLNHNVMYWYQQKSSQAPKLLFHYYDKDFNNEADTPDNFQSRRPNTSFCFLDIRSPGLGDTAMYLCATTRGGLDQPQHFGDGTRLSIL.

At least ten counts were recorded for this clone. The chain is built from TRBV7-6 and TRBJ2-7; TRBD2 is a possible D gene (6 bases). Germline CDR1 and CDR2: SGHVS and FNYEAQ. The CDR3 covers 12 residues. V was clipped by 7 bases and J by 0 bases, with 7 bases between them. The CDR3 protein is CASTGDSYEQYF. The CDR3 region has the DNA TGTGCCAGCACGGGAGACTCCTACGAGCAGTACTTC. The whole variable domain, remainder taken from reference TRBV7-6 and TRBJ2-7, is GAGVSQSPRYKVTKRGQDVALRCDPISGHVSLYWYRQALGQGPEFLTYFNYEAQQDKSGLPNDRFSAERPEGSISTLTIQRTEQRDSAMYRCASTGDSYEQYFGPGTRLTVT.

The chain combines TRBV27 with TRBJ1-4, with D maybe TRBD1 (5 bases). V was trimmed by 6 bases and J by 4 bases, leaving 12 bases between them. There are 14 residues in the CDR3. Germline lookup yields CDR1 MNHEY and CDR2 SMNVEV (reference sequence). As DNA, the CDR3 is TGTGCCAGCAGCTCGGGACTGATTAATGAAAAACTGTTTTTT. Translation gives CASSSGLINEKLFF.

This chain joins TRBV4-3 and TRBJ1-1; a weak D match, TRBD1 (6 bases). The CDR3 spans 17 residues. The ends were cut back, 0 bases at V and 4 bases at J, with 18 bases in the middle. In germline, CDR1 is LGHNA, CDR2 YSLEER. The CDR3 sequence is CASSQEVEAGAVTEAFF. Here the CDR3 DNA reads TGCGCCAGCAGCCAAGAAGTTGAGGCGGGGGCGGTCACTGAAGCTTTCTTT.

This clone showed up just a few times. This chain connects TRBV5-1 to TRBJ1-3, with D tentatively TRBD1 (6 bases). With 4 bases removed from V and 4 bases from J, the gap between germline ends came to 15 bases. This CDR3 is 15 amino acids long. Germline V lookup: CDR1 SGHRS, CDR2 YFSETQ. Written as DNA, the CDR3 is TGCGCCAGCAGCCGAGGGGGACCCGGAGGAAACACCATATATTTT. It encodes CASSRGGPGGNTIYF.

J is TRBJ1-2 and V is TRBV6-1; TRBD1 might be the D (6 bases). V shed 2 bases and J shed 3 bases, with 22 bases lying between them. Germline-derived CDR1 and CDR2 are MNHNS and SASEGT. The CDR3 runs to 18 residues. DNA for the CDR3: TGTGCCAGCAGTGAAAACCCCTCTCAATGGACAGCGCACTATGGCTACACCTTC. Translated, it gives CASSENPSQWTAHYGYTF.

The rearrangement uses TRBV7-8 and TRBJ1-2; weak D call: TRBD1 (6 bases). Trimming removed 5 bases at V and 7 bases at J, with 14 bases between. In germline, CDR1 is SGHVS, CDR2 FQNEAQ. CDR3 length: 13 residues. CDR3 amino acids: CASSNRGTFGYTF. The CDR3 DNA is TGTGCCAGCAGCAATAGGGGGACATTTGGCTACACCTTC.

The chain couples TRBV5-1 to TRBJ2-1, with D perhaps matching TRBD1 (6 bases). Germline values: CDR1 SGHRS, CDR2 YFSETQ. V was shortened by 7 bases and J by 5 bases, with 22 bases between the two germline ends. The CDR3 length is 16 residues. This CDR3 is CASRRRRDHRDNEQFF. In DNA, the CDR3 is TGCGCCAGCCGCCGCCGACGGGACCACAGGGACAATGAGCAGTTCTTC.

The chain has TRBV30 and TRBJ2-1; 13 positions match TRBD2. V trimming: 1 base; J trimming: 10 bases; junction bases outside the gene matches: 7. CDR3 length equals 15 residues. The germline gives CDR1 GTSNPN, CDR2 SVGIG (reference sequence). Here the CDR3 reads CAWSEKGLAGTEQFF. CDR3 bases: TGTGCCTGGAGTGAAAAGGGACTAGCGGGAACGGAGCAGTTCTTC.

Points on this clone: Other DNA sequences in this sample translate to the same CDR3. The CDR3 protein is CASSLGRNYGYTF. The CDR3 DNA sequence: TGTGCCAGCAGCTTAGGGAGGAACTATGGCTACACCTTC. This chain uses TRBV7-2 with TRBJ1-2; D call uncertain. V was trimmed by 1 base and J by 2 bases, leaving 5 bases between them. Germline loops: CDR1 SGHTA, CDR2 FQGNSA. The CDR3 is made up of 13 amino acids.

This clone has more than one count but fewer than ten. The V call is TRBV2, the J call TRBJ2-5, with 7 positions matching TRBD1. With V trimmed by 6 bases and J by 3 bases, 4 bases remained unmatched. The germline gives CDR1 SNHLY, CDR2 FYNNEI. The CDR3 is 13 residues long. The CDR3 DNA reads TGTGCCAGCAGAGACAGGGCCAAAGAGACCCAGTACTTC. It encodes CASRDRAKETQYF.

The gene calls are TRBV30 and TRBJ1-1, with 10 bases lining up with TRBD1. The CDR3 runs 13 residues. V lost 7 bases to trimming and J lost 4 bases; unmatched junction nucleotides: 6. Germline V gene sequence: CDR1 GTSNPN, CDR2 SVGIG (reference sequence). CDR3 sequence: CAYLRTGGTEAFF. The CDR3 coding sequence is TGTGCCTACCTTCGGACAGGGGGCACTGAAGCTTTCTTT.

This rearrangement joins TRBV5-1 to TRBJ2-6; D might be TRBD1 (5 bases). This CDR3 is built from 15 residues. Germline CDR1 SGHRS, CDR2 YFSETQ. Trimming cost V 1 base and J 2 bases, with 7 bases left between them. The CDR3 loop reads CASSLFRAGANVLTF. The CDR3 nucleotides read TGCGCCAGCAGCTTGTTCAGGGCTGGGGCCAACGTCCTGACTTTC.

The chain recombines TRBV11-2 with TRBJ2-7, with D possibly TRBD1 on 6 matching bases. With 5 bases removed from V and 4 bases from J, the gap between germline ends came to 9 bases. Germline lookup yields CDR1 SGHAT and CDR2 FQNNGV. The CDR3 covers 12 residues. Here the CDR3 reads CASSPGQYEQYF. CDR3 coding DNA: TGTGCCAGCAGCCCTGGACAGTACGAGCAGTACTTC.

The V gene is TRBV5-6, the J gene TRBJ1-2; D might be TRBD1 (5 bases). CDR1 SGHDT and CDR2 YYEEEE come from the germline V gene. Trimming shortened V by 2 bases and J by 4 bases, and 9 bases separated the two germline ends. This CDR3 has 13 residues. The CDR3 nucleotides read TGTGCCAGCAGCTTCGGGGGGGGCTATGGCTACACCTTC. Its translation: CASSFGGGYGYTF.

The CDR3 is CASSPDGQGYGYTF. The CDR3 nucleotides read TGTGCCAGTAGTCCCGATGGACAAGGCTATGGCTACACCTTC. This sequence joins TRBV19 and TRBJ1-2, with a possible D match to TRBD1 (5 bases). The CDR3 covers 14 residues. V was trimmed by 5 bases and J by 4 bases, leaving 14 bases between them. Germline V gene sequence: CDR1 LNHDA, CDR2 SQIVND (reference sequence).

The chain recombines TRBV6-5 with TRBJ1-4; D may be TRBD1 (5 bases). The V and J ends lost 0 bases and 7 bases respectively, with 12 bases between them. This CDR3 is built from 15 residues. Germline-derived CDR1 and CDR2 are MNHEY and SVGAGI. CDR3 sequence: CASSYSTGGVEKLFF. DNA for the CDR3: TGTGCCAGCAGTTACTCGACCGGGGGGGTTGAAAAACTGTTTTTT.

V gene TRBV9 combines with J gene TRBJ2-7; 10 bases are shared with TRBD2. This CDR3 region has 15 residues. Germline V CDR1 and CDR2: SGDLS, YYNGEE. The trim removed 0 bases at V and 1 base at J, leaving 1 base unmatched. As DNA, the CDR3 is TGTGCCAGCAGCGTAGAACTAGCGGGATCCTACGAGCAGTACTTC. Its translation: CASSVELAGSYEQYF.

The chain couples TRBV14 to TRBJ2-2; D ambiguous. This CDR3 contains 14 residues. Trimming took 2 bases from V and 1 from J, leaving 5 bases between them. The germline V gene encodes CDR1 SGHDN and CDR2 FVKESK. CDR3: CASSQRQNTGELFF. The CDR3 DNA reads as TGTGCCAGCAGCCAACGACAGAACACCGGGGAGCTGTTTTTT.